In this sample, the clone carrying this T cell receptor beta chain turned up many times. These data belong to a study of blood T cells in healthy people across ages. Germline V gene data show CDR1 as PRHDT and CDR2 as FYEKMQ (reference sequence). V was clipped by 5 bases and J by 1 base; unmatched bases: 3. The CDR3 sequence is 14 residues long. A second about 7 to 12 cycle PCR used barcoded and J-beta primers. Each CDR3 protein is one row after TCRdb ran MiXCR on the 5' RACE reads. The sample carries 650,000 to 1,000,000 distinct CDR3 sequences, around half recorded once. The source is a man older than 75 in good health. Material for sequencing was blood. The chain links TRBV13 to TRBJ2-5; TRBD1 matches at 8 bases. The CDR3 reads CASSPDRAQETQYF. The CDR3 DNA reads TGTGCCAGCAGCCCGGACAGGGCCCAAGAGACCCAGTACTTC.